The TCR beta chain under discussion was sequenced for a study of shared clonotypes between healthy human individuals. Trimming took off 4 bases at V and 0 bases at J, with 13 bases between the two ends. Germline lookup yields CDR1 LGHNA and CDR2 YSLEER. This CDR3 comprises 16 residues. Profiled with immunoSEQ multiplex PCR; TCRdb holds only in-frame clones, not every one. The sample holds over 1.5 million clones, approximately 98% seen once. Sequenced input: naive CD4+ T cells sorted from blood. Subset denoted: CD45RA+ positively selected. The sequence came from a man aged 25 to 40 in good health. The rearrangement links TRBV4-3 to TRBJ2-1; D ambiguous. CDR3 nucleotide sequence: TGCGCCAGCAGCCCACGGAGTGGGGTCTCCTACAATGAGCAGTTCTTC. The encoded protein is CASSPRSGVSYNEQFF.